This passage covers 31 T cell receptor beta chains from one sample sequenced in a study of blood T cell repertoires in COVID-19. Generated by immunoSEQ multiplex PCR, the TCRdb table keeps only in-frame clones and is missing some. The top ten clones hold under 2.5% of a sample with about 170,000 clones, 83% of them seen once. The source material was peripheral blood. These receptors all come from a woman of 80 years or more with acute or convalescent COVID-19.

The chain joins TRBV7-9 to TRBJ1-2; TRBD1 matches at 8 bases. Germline assignment: CDR1 SEHNR and CDR2 FQNEAQ (reference sequence). The trim removed 2 bases at V and 9 bases at J, leaving 5 bases unmatched. CDR3 length: 13 residues. The CDR3 is CASSLSQGASYTF. The DNA for the CDR3 is TGTGCCAGCAGCTTAAGCCAGGGGGCAAGCTACACCTTC.

This rearrangement joins TRBV12-3 or TRBV12-4 to TRBJ2-7, with a tentative D call TRBD1 (6 bases). There are 13 residues in the CDR3. The V end lost 5 bases, the J end lost 9 bases, and 17 bases lay between the germline ends. The CDR3 sequence: CASSPTSKGGQYF. For the CDR3, the DNA is TGTGCCAGCAGTCCGACTTCTAAAGGGGGGCAGTACTTC.

CDR3 nucleotide sequence: TGTGCCAGTTCTAAGGGGACAGCTCATCAGCCCCAGCATTTT. It encodes CASSKGTAHQPQHF. The chain links TRBV2 to TRBJ1-5; 7 bases are a match to TRBD1. The J segment lost 5 bases and the V segment lost 9 bases, leaving 10 bases of the junction unmatched. Germline assignment: CDR1 SNHLY and CDR2 FYNNEI. CDR3 size: 14 residues.

The genes are TRBV30 and TRBJ2-5; D is undetermined. The V gene lost 4 bases and the J gene lost 4 bases, with 10 bases spanning the gap. The CDR3 consists of 12 residues. The germline gives CDR1 GTSNPN, CDR2 SVGIG (reference sequence). CDR3 in DNA: TGTGCCTGGAATACTCGTCGAGAGACCCAGTACTTC. Translating it yields CAWNTRRETQYF.

The J gene is TRBJ2-1, the V gene TRBV7-9; TRBD2 might be the D (5 bases). V lost 5 bases, J lost 3 bases, and 11 bases lay in between. The CDR3 consists of 14 residues. In germline, CDR1 is SEHNR, CDR2 FQNEAQ (reference sequence). The CDR3 region has the DNA TGTGCCAGCAGCCCGGGCCGGGGCTACAATGAGCAGTTCTTC. Its translation is CASSPGRGYNEQFF.

The table lists this clone with a count of one. The chain recombines TRBV5-1 with TRBJ2-1; D unresolved. In germline, CDR1 is SGHRS, CDR2 YFSETQ. This CDR3 is built from 15 residues. V shed 4 bases and J shed 0 bases, with 11 bases lying between them. For the CDR3, the DNA is TGCGCCAGCAGCCTCTCTACGCCCTCCTACAATGAGCAGTTCTTC. Translation: CASSLSTPSYNEQFF.

This clone has a handful of counts. The rearrangement links TRBV5-5 to TRBJ2-7; TRBD1 is a possible D gene (6 bases). Germline assignment: CDR1 SGHKS and CDR2 YYEKEE (reference sequence). The V end lost 7 bases, the J end lost 1 base, and 12 bases lay between the germline ends. The CDR3 is 13 amino acids. The CDR3 region has the DNA TGTGCCAGCGGGCCGACAGGTTCCTACGAGCAGTACTTC. Encoded protein: CASGPTGSYEQYF.

A remark on this clone: Relative to the germline gene, one junction end is altered; a read error may explain this. The chain has TRBV15 and TRBJ2-3, with D perhaps TRBD2 (5 bases). Germline lookup yields CDR1 LNHNV and CDR2 YYDKDF (reference sequence). There are 15 residues in the CDR3. As DNA, the CDR3 is TGTGCCACCAGCGGAGAGGGAGTGTTCGCAGATACGCAGTATTTT. This codes for CATSGEGVFADTQYF. Full variable domain (rest looked up from reference TRBV15 and TRBJ2-3): DAMVIQNPRYQVTQFGKPVTLSCSQTLNHNVMYWYQQKSSQAPKLLFHYYDKDFNNEADTPDNFQSRRPNTSFCFLDIRSPGLGDTAMYLCATSGEGVFADTQYFGPGTRLTVL.

This chain connects TRBV6-4 to TRBJ2-3; the match to TRBD2 covers 7 bases. The CDR3 runs to 14 residues. Losses at the gene ends were 5 bases for V and 2 bases for J; bases not matched to a gene: 4. The germline gives CDR1 MRHNA, CDR2 SNTAGT. CDR3 DNA sequence: TGTGCCAGCAGTAGGGGAGGGTCCACAGATACGCAGTATTTT. Its protein product is CASSRGGSTDTQYF.

The chain recombines TRBV7-2 with TRBJ1-1; D not resolved. There are 14 residues in the CDR3. CDR1 and CDR2 (germline): SGHTA, FQGNSA. The V end lost 3 bases, the J end lost 2 bases, and 10 bases lay between the germline ends. In nucleotides, the CDR3 is TGTGCCAGCAGCTTGGCACGAATAAACACTGAAGCTTTCTTT. It encodes CASSLARINTEAFF.

The V and J genes are TRBV10-3 and TRBJ1-4; D perhaps matches TRBD1 (5 bases). The V and J ends lost 5 bases and 7 bases respectively, with 8 bases between them. The CDR3 length is 12 residues. CDR1 is ENHRY, CDR2 SYGVKD, per germline. The chain's CDR3 is CAISQGSEKLFF. The CDR3 DNA follows: TGTGCCATCAGTCAGGGTAGTGAAAAACTGTTTTTT.

The genes are TRBV28 and TRBJ1-2, with D perhaps matching TRBD1 (6 bases). Germline V gives CDR1 MDHEN, CDR2 SYDVKM. V was shortened by 6 bases and J by 4 bases, with 18 bases between the two germline ends. CDR3 length: 15 residues. CDR3 region: CASRTLGQPSYGYTF. CDR3 nucleotides: TGTGCCAGCAGGACTCTTGGACAGCCTTCCTATGGCTACACCTTC.

This clone was detected only a few times. V is TRBV6-5 and J is TRBJ2-2, with D possibly matching TRBD1 (6 bases). The CDR3 has 13 amino acids. Trimming took off 7 bases at V and 4 bases at J, with 10 bases between the two ends. The germline gives CDR1 MNHEY, CDR2 SVGAGI. The CDR3 DNA reads TGTGCCAGCAACAGGGACCGCACCGGGGAGCTGTTTTTT. Translating gives CASNRDRTGELFF.

The V and J genes are TRBV28 and TRBJ1-2; tentatively, D is TRBD1 (5 bases). The germline V gene has CDR1 MDHEN and CDR2 SYDVKM. The ends were cut back, 2 bases at V and 0 bases at J, with 16 bases in the middle. The CDR3 is made up of 17 amino acids. The CDR3 loop is CASSLGAAGPSNYGYTF. The DNA for the CDR3 is TGTGCCAGCAGTTTAGGGGCCGCAGGGCCCTCTAACTATGGCTACACCTTC.

The chain combines TRBV19 with TRBJ2-2; D is unresolved. Trimming took 6 bases from V and 0 from J, leaving 11 bases between them. The CDR3 contains 15 residues. Germline assignment: CDR1 LNHDA and CDR2 SQIVND (reference sequence). For the CDR3, the DNA is TGTGCCAGTAGCACACAGCCTTCGAACACCGGGGAGCTGTTTTTT. Translation: CASSTQPSNTGELFF.

The count of this clone is one. The chain uses TRBV7-9 and TRBJ2-1; D is unclear. CDR1 is SEHNR and CDR2 is FQNEAQ in the germline V gene (reference sequence). V was shortened by 1 base and J by 4 bases, with 8 bases between the two germline ends. The CDR3 contains 14 residues. The CDR3: CASSLVSVYNEQFF. CDR3 DNA: TGTGCCAGCAGCTTAGTCTCGGTATACAATGAGCAGTTCTTC.

This CDR3 is CASSTSSGRPWNTQYF. The CDR3 DNA is TGTGCCAGCAGTACCTCTAGCGGGAGGCCCTGGAATACGCAGTATTTT. The rearrangement uses TRBV27 and TRBJ2-3; 11 bases agree with TRBD2. With 5 bases clipped from V and 7 bases from J, the junction kept 11 bases outside the gene matches. The germline CDR1 and CDR2 sequences are MNHEY and SMNVEV (reference sequence). The length of the CDR3 is 16 residues.

The rearrangement joins TRBV6-5 to TRBJ2-5, with TRBD2 identical over 9 bases. Trimming at V came to 5 bases and at J to 1 base, leaving 2 bases not matched to a gene. The CDR3 is 14 residues long. From germline, CDR1 is MNHEY and CDR2 SVGAGI. The CDR3, as DNA: TGTGCCAGCAGTCGTAGCGGGGGCCAAGAGACCCAGTACTTC. This gives the protein CASSRSGGQETQYF.

This clone occurred a few times. The V call is TRBV12-3 or TRBV12-4, the J call TRBJ1-4; D is ambiguous. This CDR3 region has 13 residues. V shed 9 bases and J shed 2 bases, with 10 bases lying between them. In nucleotides, the CDR3 is TGTGCCAGTCGGCCGGGGACTAATGAAAAACTGTTTTTT. This codes for CASRPGTNEKLFF.

This rearrangement joins TRBV4-1 to TRBJ2-6, with a weak D call TRBD1 (6 bases). The CDR3 has 18 amino acids. From germline, CDR1 is MGHRA and CDR2 YSYEKL. With 2 bases removed from V and 0 bases from J, the gap between germline ends came to 14 bases. The CDR3 coding sequence is TGCGCCAGCAGCCAAAGAACAGGGACAAACTCTGGGGCCAACGTCCTGACTTTC. Translating gives CASSQRTGTNSGANVLTF.

This clone was picked up a small number of times. V gene TRBV7-6 combines with J gene TRBJ1-1; D perhaps matches TRBD1 (5 bases). Trimming pared 6 bases from V and 1 base from J, leaving 9 bases between. The CDR3 is 13 amino acids. From germline, CDR1 is SGHVS and CDR2 FNYEAQ. The CDR3 bases are TGTGCCAGCAGAAAACAGGCGAACACTGAAGCTTTCTTT. Translated: CASRKQANTEAFF.

This clone was counted once. CDR3 DNA: TGTGCCAGCAGTGGCTCAGCGGCCCAAGAGACCCAGTACTTC. Its translation: CASSGSAAQETQYF. The chain employs TRBV2 and TRBJ2-5; perhaps TRBD2 as D (5 bases). From germline, CDR1 is SNHLY and CDR2 FYNNEI. V was pared by 4 bases and J by 1 base, with 10 bases between. This CDR3 has 14 amino acids.

V gene TRBV5-4 combines with J gene TRBJ2-5, with a weak D call TRBD1 (7 bases). Germline CDR1 reads SGHNT; CDR2 reads YYREEE (reference sequence). Trimming removed 6 bases at V and 4 bases at J, with 19 bases between. There are 15 residues in the CDR3. Here the CDR3 DNA reads TGTGCCAGCAATACAGGGGCATTGGGGGGAGAGACCCAGTACTTC. It is translated as CASNTGALGGETQYF.

This chain joins TRBV7-7 and TRBJ2-3; 9 nucleotides agree with TRBD2. After removal of 1 base from V and 2 bases from J, the junction contained 4 bases not matched to a gene. Germline CDR1 is SSHAT and CDR2 is FNYEAQ (reference sequence). The CDR3 consists of 16 residues. The CDR3 sequence: CASSLGASGATDTQYF. CDR3 DNA sequence: TGTGCCAGCAGCTTAGGGGCTAGCGGGGCCACAGATACGCAGTATTTT.

A single count supports this clone. The rearrangement links TRBV2 to TRBJ1-4; 8 bases match TRBD1. The CDR3 is 13 amino acids. Germline V gene data show CDR1 as SNHLY and CDR2 as FYNNEI. V lost 9 bases, J lost 11 bases, and 11 bases stayed unmatched. The CDR3 region is CASEGQAGSKLFF. For the CDR3, the DNA is TGTGCCAGTGAGGGACAGGCCGGTTCGAAACTGTTTTTT.

The rearrangement joins TRBV7-2 to TRBJ1-5, with D tentatively TRBD1 (5 bases). The CDR3 contains 14 residues. Trimming removed 0 bases at V and 4 bases at J, with 7 bases between. Germline CDR1 is SGHTA and CDR2 is FQGNSA. The CDR3 loop reads CASSLAGGNQPQHF. In DNA form, the CDR3 reads TGTGCCAGCAGCTTAGCGGGGGGGAATCAGCCCCAGCATTTT.

The chain combines TRBV19 with TRBJ2-7, with a weak D call TRBD2 (6 bases). Deletions cut 6 bases from V and 2 bases from J, with 11 bases between. This CDR3 has 13 residues. CDR1 LNHDA and CDR2 SQIVND come from the germline V gene (reference sequence). This CDR3 reads CASRRLGTYEQYF. In DNA, the CDR3 is TGTGCCAGTAGACGACTAGGAACCTACGAGCAGTACTTC.

V is TRBV6-1 and J is TRBJ1-4; maybe TRBD1 (5 bases). This CDR3 has 13 amino acids. Looked up from germline, CDR1 is MNHNS and CDR2 is SASEGT. The V and J ends lost 2 bases and 4 bases respectively, with 5 bases between them. DNA of the CDR3: TGTGCCAGCAGTGAAAGGGGTAATGAAAAACTGTTTTTT. Protein sequence: CASSERGNEKLFF.

The chain is built from TRBV6-1 and TRBJ2-3; perhaps TRBD2 as D (5 bases). Germline V lookup: CDR1 MNHNS, CDR2 SASEGT. The length of the CDR3 is 14 residues. Trimming took 1 base from V and 2 from J, leaving 7 bases between them. This chain's CDR3 is CASSEERITDTQYF. CDR3 sequence (DNA): TGTGCCAGCAGTGAAGAGCGGATCACAGATACGCAGTATTTT.

The rearrangement joins TRBV18 to TRBJ2-7; 8 nucleotides align to TRBD1. CDR1 is KGHSH, CDR2 LQKENI, per germline. This CDR3 spans 14 amino acids. J gave up 2 bases and V 3 bases, and 3 bases lay outside the gene matches. The CDR3 loop reads CASSPGQGPYEQYF. DNA of the CDR3: TGTGCCAGCTCACCCGGACAGGGCCCCTACGAGCAGTACTTC.

The chain employs TRBV11-2 and TRBJ2-1; 12 bases are shared with TRBD2. Germline V CDR1 and CDR2: SGHAT, FQNNGV. CDR3 size: 14 residues. Losses at the gene ends were 5 bases for V and 6 bases for J; bases not matched to a gene: 2. CDR3 amino acids: CASSRTSGTNEQFF. DNA of the CDR3: TGTGCCAGCAGCCGGACTAGCGGGACCAATGAGCAGTTCTTC.